Detailed here is one TCR beta chain. This clone is a singleton in its sample. The antigen it recognizes is unknown. The input lacks base qualities; no much larger clone sits a single base away. Enrolling through a virtual design, the prospective study's participants ranged in age from roughly 18 to 89 years and lived across 20 to 30 United States geographic areas. In the prospective study, participants were assigned to cohorts based on the clinical history participants reported in a screening survey and a study questionnaire. In the prospective study, whole blood, serum and a nasopharyngeal or oropharyngeal swab were collected from each participant by mobile phlebotomists. Participants in the prospective study had the option to provide additional blood draws and questionnaires over an approximately two-month period. Prospective study blood samples were shipped either frozen or at room temperature before DNA extraction.

The data are from a study of blood T cell repertoires in COVID-19 (dated by TCRdb to 2020 to 2021). For context, the study as a whole: Recovered participants in ImmuneRACE Cohort 3 were defined as having two consecutive negative NP/OP PCR tests, clearance from a healthcare professional, or resolution of symptoms. Where available, HLA class I and class II types were obtained from metadata supplied by the sample provider rather than from assay-based typing. The samples were drawn from the first 160 participants of the ongoing ImmuneRACE study and from 1,254 subjects provided by 6 global collaborators. The dataset comprised deeply sampled blood TCRbeta repertoires from subjects exposed to, actively infected with, or recovered from COVID-19. The repertoires were made available in a free public database intended to serve as a resource for research on the immune response to SARS-CoV-2. The material from the prospective study consisted of cDNA or gDNA derived from T cells, B-cell-depleted T cells, or PBMCs. A de-identified subject ID, COVID-19 status, age in years and sex were almost always included in the sample metadata. Samples from collaborators originated in the United States, Italy and Spain and spanned both the acute and convalescent phases of COVID-19. Results and caveats for the whole study, not just this receptor: The quantity of clinical and demographic metadata differed by source and by participant and was supplied without curation.

TCRbeta CDR3 regions were amplified from genomic DNA using the immunoSEQ Assay, a bias-controlled multiplex PCR. Regarding the original processing steps: Within the assay, amplification of reference gene primers was used to estimate how many nucleated cells each sample contained. To quantify the absolute abundance of each unique TCRbeta CDR3 rearrangement, sequence reads were collapsed and filtered. For each sample, productive Simpson clonality was calculated as the square root of Simpson's diversity index over productive rearrangements. What TCRdb holds here is the immuneACCESS table cut down to in-frame rearrangements. Part of the clones is not present; checked against another copy, under half of the missing clones reflect an unresolved V gene, and the others are unexplained. V, J and clone size are taken as reported in that table, and D and trimming were inferred from the DNA itself. The sample records about 170,000 clones, around 80% of which are singletons. The top ten clones comprise around 20% of the sample.

Trimming leaves V shorter by 4 bases and J shorter by 0 bases, with the junction holding 6 bases beyond the gene matches. As encoded in the germline V gene, CDR1 is SGHRS while CDR2 is YFSETQ. The CDR3, cysteine through phenylalanine, is 15 amino acids long. The retained sequence is limited to the CDR3, 45 bases, with the frame set at the first base. The specimen sequenced was PBMCs or T cells enriched from blood (not recorded which). The source is a woman aged 70-85 years in a cohort exposed to, infected with or recovered from COVID-19 (not recorded which). The sequence is built from TRBV5-1 and TRBJ2-5; 7 nucleotides in the junction match TRBD1. The nucleotide sequence reads as follows: TGCGCCAGCAGCCGACAGGGCGAATACCAAGAGACCCAGTACTTC. Its product reads: CASSRQGEYQETQYF.